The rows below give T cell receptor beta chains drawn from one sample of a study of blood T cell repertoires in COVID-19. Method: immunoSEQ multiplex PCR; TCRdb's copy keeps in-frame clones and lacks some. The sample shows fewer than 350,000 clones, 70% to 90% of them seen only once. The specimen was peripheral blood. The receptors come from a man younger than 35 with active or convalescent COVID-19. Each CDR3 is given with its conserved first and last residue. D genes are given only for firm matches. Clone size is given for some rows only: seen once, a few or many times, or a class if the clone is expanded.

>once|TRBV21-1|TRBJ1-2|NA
TGTGCCAGCAACAAAGCCGGACAGGGGAAGGACTATGGCTACACCTTC
CASNKAGQGKDYGYTF
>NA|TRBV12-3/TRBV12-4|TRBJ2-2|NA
TGTGCCAGCAGTTCAGGGACCGGGGAGCTGTTTTTT
CASSSGTGELFF
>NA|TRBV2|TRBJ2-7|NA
TGTGCCAGCAGTGTTACGAAGAGCTACGAGCAGTACTTC
CASSVTKSYEQYF
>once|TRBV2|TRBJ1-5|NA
TGTGCCAGCAGTGAGGAGGGGTTTCAGCCCCAGCATTTT
CASSEEGFQPQHF
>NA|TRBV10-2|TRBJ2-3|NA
TGCGCCACCAGTGGGGGCCCAAGTGATACGCAGTATTTT
CATSGGPSDTQYF
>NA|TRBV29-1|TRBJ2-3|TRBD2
TGCAGCGTTGAGACTAGCGGGGGGGCCTATACTGCAGATACGCAGTATTTT
CSVETSGGAYTADTQYF
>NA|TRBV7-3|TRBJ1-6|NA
TGTGCCAGCAGCCCTACAGGTGGTTGGAATTCACCCCTCCACTTT
CASSPTGGWNSPLHF
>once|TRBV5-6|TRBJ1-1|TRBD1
TGTGCCAGCAGTCGAAGACAGGGACGGAACACTGAAGCTTTCTTT
CASSRRQGRNTEAFF
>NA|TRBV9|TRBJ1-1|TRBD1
TGTGCCAGCAGCGTGGCCGGGACAGGGACGAACACTGAAGCTTTCTTT
CASSVAGTGTNTEAFF
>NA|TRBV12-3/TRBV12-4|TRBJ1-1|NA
TGTGCCAGCAGTTTTGCAGGGGCCACTGAAGCTTTCTTT
CASSFAGATEAFF
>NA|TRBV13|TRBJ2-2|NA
TGTGCCAGCAGCTTAGGTCTGGGAGCGAACACCGGGGAGCTGTTTTTT
CASSLGLGANTGELFF
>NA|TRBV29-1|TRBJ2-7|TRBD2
TGCAGCGCCGGGGCTAGCGGGGGGGCCGAAGAGCAGTACTTC
CSAGASGGAEEQYF
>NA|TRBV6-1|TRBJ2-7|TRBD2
TGTGCCAGCAGTGAAGCGACTAGCGGGCCCTACGAGCAGTACTTC
CASSEATSGPYEQYF
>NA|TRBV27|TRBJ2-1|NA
TGTGCCAGCAGGTCTTCTAGTGGTGAGCAGTTCTTC
CASRSSSGEQFF
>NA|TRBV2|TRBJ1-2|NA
TGTGCCACCCCGACAGATTACTATGGCTACACCTTC
CATPTDYYGYTF
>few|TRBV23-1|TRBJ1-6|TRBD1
TGCGCCAGCAGTCAGGGACAGTTGAATTCACCCCTCCACTTT
CASSQGQLNSPLHF
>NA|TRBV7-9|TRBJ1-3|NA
TGTGCCAGCAGCCAGGGTGGAGGAAACACCATATATTTT
CASSQGGGNTIYF
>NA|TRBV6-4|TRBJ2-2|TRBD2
TGTGCCAGCAGTGAGTCTTCCCCGGGGGGAACGAACACCGGGGAGCTGTTTTTT
CASSESSPGGTNTGELFF
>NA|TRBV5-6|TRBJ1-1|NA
TGTGCCAGCAGCTCTAGTACTGAAGCTTTCTTT
CASSSSTEAFF
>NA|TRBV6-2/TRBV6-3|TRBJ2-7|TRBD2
TGTGCCAGCAGTCCCTTTATGGGAGGGGAATACGAGCAGTACTTC
CASSPFMGGEYEQYF
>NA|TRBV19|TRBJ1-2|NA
TGTGCCAGTAGTATTCCTGGGACATACTATGGCTACACCTTC
CASSIPGTYYGYTF
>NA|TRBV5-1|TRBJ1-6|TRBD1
TGCGCCAGCAGCTTGGGGGGGACAGGGGGTGATAATTCACCCCTCCACTTT
CASSLGGTGGDNSPLHF
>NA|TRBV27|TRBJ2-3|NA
TGTGCCAGCAGTTTTCTAGCGAACCCAATATACAGCACAGATACGCAGTATTTT
CASSFLANPIYSTDTQYF
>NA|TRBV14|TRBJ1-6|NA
TGTGCCAGCAGCCCCCCCGGGGGGGGTACTCGGAATTCACCCCTCCACTTT
CASSPPGGGTRNSPLHF
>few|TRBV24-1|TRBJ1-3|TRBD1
TGTGCCACCAGTGATTTCCCCCGACAGGGCCTCCCTGGAAACACCATATATTTT
CATSDFPRQGLPGNTIYF
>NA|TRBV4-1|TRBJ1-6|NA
TGCGCCAGCAGCCATTCGCAGGGGCGAAATTCACCCCTCCACTTT
CASSHSQGRNSPLHF
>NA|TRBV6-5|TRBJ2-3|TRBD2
TGTGCCAGCAGCCGGACTAGCGGGGGCACAGATACGCAGTATTTT
CASSRTSGGTDTQYF
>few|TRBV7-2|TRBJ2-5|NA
TGTGCCAGCAGCTCCAGGAGGGGCCGAGAGACCCAGTACTTC
CASSSRRGRETQYF
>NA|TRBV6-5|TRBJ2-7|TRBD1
TGTGCCAGCAGTTCGGACAGGGCTATAGGTTCCTACGAGCAGTACTTC
CASSSDRAIGSYEQYF
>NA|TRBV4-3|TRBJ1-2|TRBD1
TGCGCCAGCAGCCAAGATACAGGGGACTATGGCTACACCTTC
CASSQDTGDYGYTF
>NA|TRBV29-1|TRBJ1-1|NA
TGCACCGGACTGGTGGCACAGAACACTGAAGCTTTCTTT
CTGLVAQNTEAFF
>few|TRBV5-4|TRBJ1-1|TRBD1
TGTGCCAGCAGCTTGTTACAGGGGGCGGACACTGAAGCTTTCTTT
CASSLLQGADTEAFF
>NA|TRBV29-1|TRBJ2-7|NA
TGCAGCGTTGAGGGCGGACAGCCCTACGAGCAGTACTTC
CSVEGGQPYEQYF
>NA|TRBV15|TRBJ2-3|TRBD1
TGTGCCACCAGCCCGGAGGGGACAGGCCTCACAGATACGCAGTATTTT
CATSPEGTGLTDTQYF
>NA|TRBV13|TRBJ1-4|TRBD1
TGTGCCAGCAGCCCCGGGACAGGGATTTTGAATGAAAAACTGTTTTTT
CASSPGTGILNEKLFF
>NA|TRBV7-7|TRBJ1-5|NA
TGTGCCAGCAGCTTAGGGAAGGGACATAGCAATCAGCCCCAGCATTTT
CASSLGKGHSNQPQHF
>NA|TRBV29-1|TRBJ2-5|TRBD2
TGCAGCGTTGAAGGTAGCGGGGGGGCAGCCGATAGGGAGACCCAGTACTTC
CSVEGSGGAADRETQYF
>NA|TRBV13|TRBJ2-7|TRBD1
TGTGCCAGCAGCTCGGACAGGGGGCCCCCCAACGAGCAGTACTTC
CASSSDRGPPNEQYF
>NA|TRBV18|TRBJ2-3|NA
TGTGCCAGCTCACTAGCGATCACAGATACGCAGTATTTT
CASSLAITDTQYF
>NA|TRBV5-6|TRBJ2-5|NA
TGTGCCAGCAGCCATTCAGGGCCGGATAGGGAGACCCAGTACTTC
CASSHSGPDRETQYF
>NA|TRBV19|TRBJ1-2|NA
TGTGCCAGTAGTATAGATTTAATTCAGGTATCATACGGCTACACCTTC
CASSIDLIQVSYGYTF
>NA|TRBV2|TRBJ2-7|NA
TGTGCCAGCAGCCCAAGCGACTACGAGCAGTACTTC
CASSPSDYEQYF
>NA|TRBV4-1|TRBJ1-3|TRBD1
TGCGCCAGCAGCGCCAGGGGGACTGGAAACACCATATATTTT
CASSARGTGNTIYF
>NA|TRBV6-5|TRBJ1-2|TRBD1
TGTGCCAGCAGTTACTCTAGGGGGCCAGGCTATGGCTACACCTTC
CASSYSRGPGYGYTF
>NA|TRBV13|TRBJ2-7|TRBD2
TGTGCCAGCAGCGGGACTAGCGGGGGGTACTACGAGCAGTACTTC
CASSGTSGGYYEQYF
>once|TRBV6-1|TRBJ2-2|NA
TGTGCCAGCAGTGAACAGACAGGCCGGGACACCGGGGAGCTGTTTTTT
CASSEQTGRDTGELFF
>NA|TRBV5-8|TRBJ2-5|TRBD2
TGTGCCAGCACCGTAGCGGGGGGCCCGCAAGAGACCCAGTACTTC
CASTVAGGPQETQYF
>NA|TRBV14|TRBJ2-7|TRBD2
TGTGCCAGCAGCCAACTAGGGGGGACTAGCTTCGACGAGCAGTACTTC
CASSQLGGTSFDEQYF
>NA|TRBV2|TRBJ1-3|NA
TGTGCCAGCAGTGAAGCGCGGCAGAGAGGAAACACCATATATTTT
CASSEARQRGNTIYF
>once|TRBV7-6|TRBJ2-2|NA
TGTGCCAGCAGCTTAGCGTCAAAGGGACTTAGGGGAGCCGGGGAGCTGTTTTTT
CASSLASKGLRGAGELFF
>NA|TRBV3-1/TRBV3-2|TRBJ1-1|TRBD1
TGTGCCAGCAGCCAAAAGGGGACAGGGGATTTAGCTTTCTTT
CASSQKGTGDLAFF
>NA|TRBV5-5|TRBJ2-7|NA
TGTGCCAGCAGCCAGGACGAGCAGTACTTC
CASSQDEQYF
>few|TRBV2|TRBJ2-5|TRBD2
TGTGCCAGCAGTTTGGGACTAGCGGGGCAAGAGACCCAGTACTTC
CASSLGLAGQETQYF
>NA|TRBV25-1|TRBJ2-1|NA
TGTGCCAGCAGTGAATATCAGGGTGTGTCCTACAATGAGCAGTTCTTC
CASSEYQGVSYNEQFF
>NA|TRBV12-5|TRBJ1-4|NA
TGTGCTAGTGGCCCCGGAGACAGAAAGAATGAAAAACTGTTTTTT
CASGPGDRKNEKLFF
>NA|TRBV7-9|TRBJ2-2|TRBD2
TGTGCCAGCAGCTTAGGGTTAGCTGCTAGCGGGGGATACACCGGGGAGCTGTTTTTT
CASSLGLAASGGYTGELFF
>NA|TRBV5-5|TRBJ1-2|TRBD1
TGTGCCAGCAGCTCGACAGGGGACTATGGCTACACCTTC
CASSSTGDYGYTF
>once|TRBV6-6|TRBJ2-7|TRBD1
TGTGCCACCCAAGGGACAGTCTACGAGCAGTACTTC
CATQGTVYEQYF
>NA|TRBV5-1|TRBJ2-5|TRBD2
TGCGCCAGCAGCTTGGGATCTGCGGGGGGGCTGGAGACCCAGTACTTC
CASSLGSAGGLETQYF
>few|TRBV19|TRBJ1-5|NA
TGTGCCAGTATTAACACAGGTCATAGCAATCAGCCCCAGCATTTT
CASINTGHSNQPQHF